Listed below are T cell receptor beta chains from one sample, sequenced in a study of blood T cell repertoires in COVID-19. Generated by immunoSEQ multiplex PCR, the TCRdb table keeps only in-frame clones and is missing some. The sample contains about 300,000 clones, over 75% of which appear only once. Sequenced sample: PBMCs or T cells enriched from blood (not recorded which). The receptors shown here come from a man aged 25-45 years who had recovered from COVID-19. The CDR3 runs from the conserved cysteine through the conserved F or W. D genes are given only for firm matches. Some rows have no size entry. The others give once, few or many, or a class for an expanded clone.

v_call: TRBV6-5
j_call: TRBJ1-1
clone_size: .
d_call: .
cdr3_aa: CASSIHGSTEAFF
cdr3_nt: TGTGCCAGCAGTATTCACGGGAGCACTGAAGCTTTCTTT

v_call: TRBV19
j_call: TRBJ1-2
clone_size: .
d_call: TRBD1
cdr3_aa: CASSIKKQGANYGYTF
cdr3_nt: TGTGCCAGTAGTATAAAAAAACAGGGGGCTAACTATGGCTACACCTTC

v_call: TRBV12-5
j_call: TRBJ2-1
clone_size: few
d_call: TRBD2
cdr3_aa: CASGLVTRGLERSSYNEQFF
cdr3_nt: TGTGCTAGTGGTTTGGTAACCCGGGGACTAGAAAGGAGCTCCTACAATGAGCAGTTCTTC

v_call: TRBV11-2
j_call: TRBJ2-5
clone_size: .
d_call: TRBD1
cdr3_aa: CASSADRAETQYF
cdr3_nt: TGTGCCAGCAGCGCGGACAGGGCAGAGACCCAGTACTTC

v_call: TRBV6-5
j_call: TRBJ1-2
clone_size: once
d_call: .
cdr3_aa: CASSPETRGWYGYTF
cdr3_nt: TGTGCCAGCAGTCCCGAGACACGTGGCTGGTATGGCTACACCTTC

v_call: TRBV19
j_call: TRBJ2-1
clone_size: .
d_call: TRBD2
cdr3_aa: CASSPPGLAAYNEQFF
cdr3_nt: TGTGCCAGTAGTCCACCGGGACTAGCGGCCTACAATGAGCAGTTCTTC

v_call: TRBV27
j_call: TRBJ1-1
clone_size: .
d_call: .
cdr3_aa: CASRRIDRPYTEAFF
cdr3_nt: TGTGCCAGCAGAAGAATTGACAGGCCCTACACTGAAGCTTTCTTT

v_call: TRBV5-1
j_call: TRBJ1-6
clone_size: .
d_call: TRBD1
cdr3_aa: CASSRTGYPDVPPLHF
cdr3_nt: TGCGCCAGCAGCCGGACAGGGTACCCGGATGTGCCACCCCTCCACTTT

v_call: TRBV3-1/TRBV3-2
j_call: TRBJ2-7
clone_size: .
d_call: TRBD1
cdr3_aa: CASSHRQGTYEQYF
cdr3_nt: TGTGCCAGCAGCCATCGACAGGGAACCTACGAGCAGTACTTC

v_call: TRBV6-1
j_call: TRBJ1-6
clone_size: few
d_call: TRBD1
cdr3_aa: CASSEDSRQGKSPLHF
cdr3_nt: TGTGCCAGCAGTGAAGATAGTAGACAGGGGAAATCACCCCTCCACTTT

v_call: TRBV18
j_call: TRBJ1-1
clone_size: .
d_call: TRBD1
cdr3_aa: CASSLGQGVTEAFF
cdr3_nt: TGTGCCAGCTCCCTAGGACAGGGGGTAACTGAAGCTTTCTTT

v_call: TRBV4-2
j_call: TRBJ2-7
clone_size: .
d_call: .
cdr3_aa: CASSSSRPGSYEQYF
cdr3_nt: TGTGCCAGCAGCTCATCCCGTCCCGGTTCCTACGAGCAGTACTTC

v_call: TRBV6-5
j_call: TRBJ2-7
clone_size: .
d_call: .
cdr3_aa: CASSPSTAATYEQYF
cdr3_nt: TGTGCCAGCAGTCCTTCGACAGCCGCGACCTACGAGCAGTACTTC

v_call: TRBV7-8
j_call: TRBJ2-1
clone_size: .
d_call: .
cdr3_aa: CASSLSNYNEQFF
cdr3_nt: TGTGCCAGCAGCCTGTCCAACTACAATGAGCAGTTCTTC

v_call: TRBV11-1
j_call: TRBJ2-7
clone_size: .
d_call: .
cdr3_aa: CASSLGTGHPAEQYF
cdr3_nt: TGTGCCAGCAGCTTAGGCACAGGGCACCCCGCCGAGCAGTACTTC

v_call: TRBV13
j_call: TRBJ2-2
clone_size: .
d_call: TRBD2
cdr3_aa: CASRTGTSVNTGELFF
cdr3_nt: TGTGCCAGCAGGACCGGGACTAGCGTGAACACCGGGGAGCTGTTTTTT

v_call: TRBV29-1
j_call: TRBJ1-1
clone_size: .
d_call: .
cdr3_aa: CGVSRAGNAEAFF
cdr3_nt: TGCGGCGTATCTCGCGCGGGGAACGCTGAAGCTTTCTTT

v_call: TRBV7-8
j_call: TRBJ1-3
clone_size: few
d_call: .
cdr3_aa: CASSLDQRGSGNTIYF
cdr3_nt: TGTGCCAGCAGCTTAGATCAGCGTGGCTCTGGAAACACCATATATTTT

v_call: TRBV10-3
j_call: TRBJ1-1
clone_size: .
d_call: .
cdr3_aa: CATSPREGNTEAFF
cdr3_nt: TGTGCCACCTCACCCAGGGAGGGGAACACTGAAGCTTTCTTT

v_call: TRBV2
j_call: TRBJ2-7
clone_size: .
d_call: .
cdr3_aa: CASSDFYQQGQYF
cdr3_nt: TGTGCCAGCAGTGATTTTTACCAACAGGGGCAGTACTTC

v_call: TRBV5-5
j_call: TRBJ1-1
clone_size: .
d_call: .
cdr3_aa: CASSGGHSNTEAFF
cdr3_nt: TGTGCCAGCAGCGGCGGACACTCGAACACTGAAGCTTTCTTT

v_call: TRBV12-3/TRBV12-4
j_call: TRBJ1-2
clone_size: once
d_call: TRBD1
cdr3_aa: CASSPTGVGYTF
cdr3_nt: TGTGCCAGCAGTCCTACAGGGGTGGGCTACACCTTC

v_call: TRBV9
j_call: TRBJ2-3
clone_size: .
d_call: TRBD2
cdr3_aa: CASSVAGRRGGAVDTQYF
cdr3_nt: TGTGCCAGCAGCGTAGCCGGTCGTCGCGGGGGGGCGGTAGATACGCAGTATTTT

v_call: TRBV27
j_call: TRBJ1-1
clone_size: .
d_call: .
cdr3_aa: CASRYQGRATEAFF
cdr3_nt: TGTGCCAGCAGGTATCAGGGGCGCGCCACTGAAGCTTTCTTT

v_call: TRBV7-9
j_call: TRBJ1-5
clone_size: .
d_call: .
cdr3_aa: CASSSLGGRSNQPQHF
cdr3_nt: TGTGCCAGCAGCTCCTTGGGGGGGCGAAGCAATCAGCCCCAGCATTTT

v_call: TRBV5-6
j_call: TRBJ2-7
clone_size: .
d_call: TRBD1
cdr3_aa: CASSCIGQGAAPYEQYF
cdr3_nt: TGTGCCAGCAGCTGTATAGGACAGGGGGCGGCACCCTACGAGCAGTACTTC

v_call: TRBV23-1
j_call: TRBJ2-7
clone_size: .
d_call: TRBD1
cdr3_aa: CASSRDRGSYEQYF
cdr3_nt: TGCGCCAGCAGTCGGGACAGAGGCTCCTACGAGCAGTACTTC

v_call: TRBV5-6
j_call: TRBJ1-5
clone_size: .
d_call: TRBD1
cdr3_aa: CASSFGTGTDQPQHF
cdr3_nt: TGTGCCAGCAGCTTCGGGACAGGAACGGATCAGCCCCAGCATTTT

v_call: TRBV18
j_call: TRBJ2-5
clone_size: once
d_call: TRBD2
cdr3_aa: CASSLYLLAGAEETQYF
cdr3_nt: TGTGCCAGCTCCCTATATCTACTAGCGGGGGCCGAGGAGACCCAGTACTTC

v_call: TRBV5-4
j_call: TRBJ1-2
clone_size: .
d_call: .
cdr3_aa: CASSLGTRSGYTF
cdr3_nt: TGTGCCAGCAGCTTGGGGACACGTAGTGGCTACACCTTC

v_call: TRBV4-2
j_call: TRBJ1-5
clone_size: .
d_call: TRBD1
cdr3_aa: CASSQTGTGWASNQPQHF
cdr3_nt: TGTGCCAGCAGCCAGACCGGGACAGGGTGGGCGAGCAATCAGCCCCAGCATTTT

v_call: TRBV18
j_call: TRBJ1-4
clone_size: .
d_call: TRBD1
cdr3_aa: CASSPGQAGTEKLFF
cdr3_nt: TGTGCCAGCTCACCCGGACAGGCAGGAACTGAAAAACTGTTTTTT

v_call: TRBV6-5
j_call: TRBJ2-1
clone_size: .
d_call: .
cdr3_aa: CASTRGFYNEQFF
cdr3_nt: TGTGCCAGCACAAGAGGCTTCTACAATGAGCAGTTCTTC

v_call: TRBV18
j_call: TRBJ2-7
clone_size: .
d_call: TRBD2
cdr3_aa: CTSSGRLAGEEQYF
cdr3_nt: TGTACCAGCTCAGGTCGACTAGCGGGAGAGGAGCAGTACTTC

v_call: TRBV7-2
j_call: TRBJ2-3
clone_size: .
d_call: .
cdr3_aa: CASSPRWLADSTDTQYF
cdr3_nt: TGTGCCAGCAGCCCAAGGTGGCTAGCCGACAGCACAGATACGCAGTATTTT

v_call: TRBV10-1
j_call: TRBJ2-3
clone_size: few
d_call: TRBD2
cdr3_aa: CASSESRERADTQYF
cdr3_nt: TGCGCCAGCAGTGAGTCGCGGGAGCGGGCAGATACGCAGTATTTT

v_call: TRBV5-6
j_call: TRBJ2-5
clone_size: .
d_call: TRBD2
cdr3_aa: CASSFEPTSGLFQKAQYF
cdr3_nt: TGTGCCAGCAGCTTCGAACCGACTAGCGGACTTTTCCAGAAGGCCCAGTACTTC